The source of this T cell receptor (beta chain) is a study of shared T cell receptors in the human thymus listed by TCRdb under 2021. General notes on the study: The study examined how the human thymus generates shared, self-reactive T-cell receptor alpha chains.

A distance of 20 bases separates the germline ends of V and J, which lose 0 bases and 0 bases respectively. Based on the germline V gene, the CDR1 and CDR2 sequences are SGHTA and FQGNSA. The cysteine opens and the phenylalanine closes a CDR3 of 20 amino acids. The DNA shown is the 60-base CDR3, in frame from base 1. Comments on this clone: Its antigen is currently not known. The sample holds no much larger clone one base away, and base qualities are not on file.

Libraries were made using the immunoSEQ multiplex PCR assay. What TCRdb holds here is the immuneACCESS table cut down to in-frame rearrangements. Part of the clones is not present; checked against another copy, under half of the missing clones reflect an unresolved V gene, and the others are unexplained. The sample records some 700,000 clones, 80% to 90% of which are singletons. In total, the top ten clones hold over 0.008% of the sample. These data also featured in a second study, about human thymus T cells. From the second report: Donors were immunologically healthy infants undergoing open corrective cardiac surgery for congenital heart defects in Finland. Thymus tissue was collected as surgical resects that were removed during corrective cardiac surgery. Biased V and J gene segment usage appeared to be present in both thymic and peripheral blood repertoires. According to the related research, thymic TCR repertoires were highly overlapping among unrelated individuals. The study described the TCR alpha and beta repertoires in roughly 8 infant thymus samples and a few matching peripheral blood samples. The infant donors were roughly 7 to 244 days old, and the cohort included about 6 males and a couple of females. Thymocytes were mechanically released from the tissue and were stored as pellets of roughly 9-30 million cells at -70 degrees C. A QIAsymphony instrument was used to extract genomic DNA from the frozen cell pellets. The immunoSEQ multiplex PCR assay was used to amplify the TCRB and TCRAD loci from a standardized amount of quality-controlled genomic DNA. The amplicons covered the V(D)J region and were long enough to include the CDR3 and to identify the V and J genes. Amplicon sequencing was performed on an Illumina platform through the commercial immunoSEQ service. Primer bias and sequencing errors were corrected as previously described, and TCRAD and TCRB were defined on the basis of the IMGT database. immunoSEQ Analyzer 3.0 and VDJTools were used for repertoire analysis, which covered basic statistics, V/J segment usage, diversity estimates, rarefaction and pairwise overlap. Diversity was estimated using the Chao1, ChaoE, Efron-Thisted, Shannon and inverse Simpson indices, and was also estimated on datasets down-sampled to the size of the smallest sample. Repertoire overlap was assessed by strict matching of CDR3 nucleotide sequence, V gene and J gene, and clustering was done by Jaccard-based multidimensional scaling. Thymus samples yielded on average approximately 800,000 unique TCRB clonotypes, compared with 75,000 to 85,000 from blood samples.

What was sequenced was thymocytes. The chain uses TRBV7-2 and TRBJ2-2; tentative D gene TRBD2, with 5 bases matching. The sequence was obtained from a girl in the first two years of life with a congenital heart defect. Donor details come from another sample of the same person, matched by shared clones. Here the CDR3 is given as CASSLAGVGSGPPNTGELFF. The DNA sequence is as follows: TGTGCCAGCAGCTTAGCGGGAGTCGGTTCTGGGCCCCCGAACACCGGGGAGCTGTTTTTT.